This T cell receptor beta chain was sequenced for a study of cytomegalovirus exposure and HLA in healthy donors. Study findings and constraints: The presence/absence work took it that sequencing depth was about the same across donors.

In the PCR, 60 Vbeta and 13 Jbeta primers were used. The method was immunoSEQ multiplex PCR; TCRdb's version includes in-frame clones alone and lacks a portion of them. Of around 90,000 clones detected, about 80% appear once; the ten largest clones hold 10%. After removal of 3 bases from V and 2 bases from J, the junction contained 7 bases not matched to a gene. This CDR3 is built from 17 residues. Germline loops: CDR1 SGDLS, CDR2 YYNGEE. Notes on this clone: Its target is not known.

The TCR sequence derives from a human donor in good health. The chain recombines TRBV9 with TRBJ2-6; 8 bases are shared with TRBD1. The sequencing sample was made of PBMCs. The CDR3 DNA follows: TGTGCCAGCAGCGCCCACAACAGGGGGACTGGGGCCAACGTCCTGACTTTC. Amino acid sequence: CASSAHNRGTGANVLTF. Full variable domain (outside the CDR3, taken from reference TRBV9 and TRBJ2-6): DSGVTQTPKHLITATGQRVTLRCSPRSGDLSVYWYQQSLDQGLQFLIQYYNGEERAKGNILERFSAQQFPDLHSELNLSSLELGDSALYFCASSAHNRGTGANVLTFGAGSRLTVL.